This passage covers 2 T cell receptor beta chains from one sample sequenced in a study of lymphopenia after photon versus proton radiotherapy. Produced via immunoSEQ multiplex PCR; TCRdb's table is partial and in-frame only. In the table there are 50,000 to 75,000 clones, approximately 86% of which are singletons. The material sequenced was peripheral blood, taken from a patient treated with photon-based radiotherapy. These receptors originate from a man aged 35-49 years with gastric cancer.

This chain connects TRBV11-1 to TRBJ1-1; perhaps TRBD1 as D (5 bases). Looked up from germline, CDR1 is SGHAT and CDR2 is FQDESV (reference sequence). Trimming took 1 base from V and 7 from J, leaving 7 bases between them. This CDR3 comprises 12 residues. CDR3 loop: CASSLVGDEAFF. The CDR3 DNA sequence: TGTGCCAGCAGCTTAGTGGGGGATGAAGCTTTCTTT.

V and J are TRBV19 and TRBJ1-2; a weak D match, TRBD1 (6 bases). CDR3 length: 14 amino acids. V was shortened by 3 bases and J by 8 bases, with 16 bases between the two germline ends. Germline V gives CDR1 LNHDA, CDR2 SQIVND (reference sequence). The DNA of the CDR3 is TGTGCCAGTAGTATCCCTCAATCGACAGGCGGCTACACCTTC. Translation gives CASSIPQSTGGYTF.